The subject of this entry is one T cell receptor beta chain. What it binds is not known. The data stem from a study of CD8+CD57+ T cells in acquired aplastic anemia. Overall study context: An average of roughly 3 ug of DNA was obtained from sorted CD4+ and CD8+ cells.

It was patients with CD8+CD57+ cell expansion by flow cytometry who were chosen for sequencing. Severe acquired aplastic anemia was the diagnosis recorded for all patients. The study sampled blood from patients who had received no therapy. Genomic DNA provided the template from which TCR beta VDJ and CDR3 profiles were obtained. In TCRdb, the reads were re-called with MiXCR into one record per CDR3 protein. There are about 58,000 distinct CDR3 sequences in the sample; 57% occur only once, and 16% lies in the top ten. Per the germline V gene, CDR1 is KGHDR and CDR2 is SFDVKD. The V and J ends lost 4 bases and 6 bases, in that order; junction bases with no gene match: 5. This CDR3 is 14 amino acids long. Study-wide points: Common to patients and controls were around 30 CD8+ CDR3 sequences.

Sequenced sample: sorted CD4+, CD8+, or CD8+CD57+ T cells (not recorded which) from PBMCs. This TCR came from a human donor with aplastic anemia. This sequence joins TRBV24-1 and TRBJ1-5, with TRBD1 matching over 7 bases. This CDR3 reads CATSDATGTQPQHF. DNA for the CDR3: TGTGCCACCAGTGACGCGACAGGGACTCAGCCCCAGCATTTT.